This TCR beta chain was identified in a study of graft-versus-host responses after intestinal transplantation. This CDR3 has 15 amino acids. V shed 3 bases and J shed 6 bases, with 17 bases lying between them. Germline-derived CDR1 and CDR2 are WSHSY and SAAADI. Note on this clone: Its antigen is undetermined.

Regarding the study as a whole: Analysis identified GvH clones in recipient marrow, with some appearing first in ileum or blood.

This table comes from immunoSEQ multiplex PCR, and its TCRdb copy is limited to in-frame clones, with some not included. The sample has fewer than 85,000 clones, around 90% seen once. This sequence joins TRBV10-2 and TRBJ1-2; tentative D call: TRBD1 (5 bases). The specimen comprised unstimulated CD8+ T cells sorted from spleen or lymph node cells, sampled before intestinal transplant. The TCR comes from a human donor who received an intestinal transplant. CDR3: CASSDWDSLLNGYTF. The DNA of the CDR3 is TGCGCCAGCAGTGATTGGGACTCCTTGTTAAATGGCTACACCTTC.